These T cell receptor beta chains were read from a single sample in a study of blood T cell repertoires in COVID-19. This table comes from immunoSEQ multiplex PCR, and its TCRdb copy is limited to in-frame clones, with some not included. Of approximately 300,000 clones listed, 80% to 95% are singletons. Sequencing used PBMCs or T cells enriched from blood (not recorded which). The receptors were gathered from a woman aged 25-40 years who had recovered from COVID-19. CDR3s include the opening cysteine and the closing phenylalanine or tryptophan. The D gene is left open where the match is weak.

v_gene,j_gene,d_gene,CDR3aa
TRBV10-3,TRBJ2-1,NA,CAISEKNGGPYNEQFF
TRBV29-1,TRBJ1-5,TRBD1,CSVVTGGNQPQHF
TRBV19,TRBJ1-5,TRBD1,CASSTQGARNQPQHF
TRBV12-3/TRBV12-4,TRBJ2-5,TRBD1,CASSSGTVETQYF
TRBV6-5,TRBJ2-3,NA,CASSRGGVLDTQYF
TRBV7-6,TRBJ2-1,NA,CASSFVVGAEPHHNEQFF
TRBV6-5,TRBJ2-2,TRBD2,CASRRAGVSAGELFF
TRBV5-4,TRBJ2-1,TRBD2,CASSLPRGAYNEQFF
TRBV20-1,TRBJ1-6,NA,CSASTRGNSPLHF
TRBV19,TRBJ1-1,TRBD1,CASSTRDRGLTEAFF
TRBV5-1,TRBJ1-1,TRBD1,CASSLGQGAFSTEAFF
TRBV11-3,TRBJ2-5,NA,CASSARDSASQYF
TRBV7-2,TRBJ1-2,TRBD1,CASSLPGTASNYGYTF
TRBV3-1/TRBV3-2,TRBJ2-3,NA,CASSLGLSTDTQYF
TRBV6-5,TRBJ1-5,TRBD1,CASSTTGGVQPQHF
TRBV5-8,TRBJ2-7,NA,CASSLYRKIEQYF
TRBV27,TRBJ2-7,TRBD1,CASSLTGGSDEQYF
TRBV5-1,TRBJ1-2,NA,CASSAGHGYGYTF
TRBV7-9,TRBJ2-7,TRBD1,CASSLRPDRVGDEQYF
TRBV28,TRBJ1-6,TRBD1,CASSGRSRQGADFLGFERYF
TRBV11-2,TRBJ1-1,TRBD1,CASSLAPQGLNTEAFF
TRBV19,TRBJ1-1,TRBD1,CASSSGTEFVNTEAFF
TRBV30,TRBJ2-7,NA,CAWKSVSGLAEQYF
TRBV5-4,TRBJ1-2,TRBD1,CASSEWTGRGYTF
TRBV5-4,TRBJ2-5,NA,CASSHDSPRTQYF
TRBV27,TRBJ2-7,TRBD1,CASRGQGHYEQYF
TRBV28,TRBJ2-1,TRBD1,CASSSIGQGEISDEQFF
TRBV5-1,TRBJ2-3,NA,CASIAVGSSTDTQYF
TRBV19,TRBJ2-1,NA,CASKPGVDYNEQFF
TRBV28,TRBJ1-1,NA,CASTFGGAGSTEAFF
TRBV28,TRBJ2-7,NA,CASSSGTTSYEQYF
TRBV19,TRBJ2-1,NA,CASRATGSYNEQFF
TRBV5-1,TRBJ2-5,TRBD1,CASSKGQGVEETQYF
TRBV6-5,TRBJ2-7,TRBD2,CASSPGLAGGDEQYF
TRBV2,TRBJ1-1,NA,CARPVGQNTEAFF
TRBV7-2,TRBJ1-6,TRBD1,CASSVGQGGNSPLHF
TRBV28,TRBJ2-7,NA,CASSLFLPGSYEQYF
TRBV2,TRBJ1-5,TRBD1,CASSVTGTQPQHF
TRBV23-1,TRBJ1-6,TRBD1,CASSLQPGTGYSPLHF
TRBV4-3,TRBJ2-2,NA,CASSTTAAGVAGELFF
TRBV21-1,TRBJ2-5,NA,CASSKGAGIPQETQYF